The subject of this entry is one T cell receptor beta chain. No antigen is known for it. Base qualities are not recorded, but no much larger clone differs from it by a single base. This specimen belongs to a study of T cells in Graves' hyperthyroidism and ophthalmopathy (dated by TCRdb to about 2019). Concerning the study at large: To identify distinguishing TCR V-J signatures, a discovery cohort of 90 to 100 patients was used, comprising 40 to 45 with Graves' ophthalmopathy and under 60 with stable Graves' hyperthyroidism. TCR Vbeta CDR3 sequencing of roughly 140 peripheral blood samples (over 40 ophthalmopathy, roughly 74 hyperthyroidism and some 17 progressor patients) is reported in the paper. Whether ophthalmopathy could be predicted prospectively was tested in an independent validation cohort made up of under 20 hyperthyroidism patients plus 17 patients who later progressed to ophthalmopathy. Once sampling was done, hyperthyroidism patients were given methimazole at a starting dose of 30 mg daily, whereas ophthalmopathy patients were given high-dose intravenous methylprednisolone. In about six Graves' hyperthyroidism patients, the study also compared T-cell repertoires from thyroid tissue with T-cell repertoires from blood. The 95 to 100 discovery patients were randomly split 7:3 into training and test sets. General conclusions and limits of the study: Ophthalmopathy was separated from stable hyperthyroidism by a 13 V-J signature model, with around 90% sensitivity and 81% to 83% specificity obtained in cross-validation and 80%/75% obtained in testing. No statistical method was used to set the sample size in advance, and investigators knew the group allocation. In validation, progression to ophthalmopathy was predicted by the model with 70.59% sensitivity and just over 72% specificity, a median of about 6.4 months before onset. Blood samples also contained most of the expanded thyroid clonotypes (frequency above 0.001), which suggests that blood repertoires may reflect thyroid immune responses.

The TCR beta CDR3 regions were amplified from RNA transcripts. The first round of RT-PCR for the TCR CDR3 was performed with the HTBI primer set and the Qiagen OneStep RT-PCR kit. A second multiplex PCR round built the libraries, followed by size selection and purification. Paired-end sequencing of the libraries was performed with 100 bp reads on an Illumina HiSeq2000. The source study handled its data this way. Raw data were processed with SOAPnuke, discarding reads with adapters, uncalled bases, mean Phred below 15, or no exact constant-primer or identifier match. High-quality paired reads were merged with COPE v1.2.5, and unique nucleotide sequences were defined as clonotypes. MiTCR v1.1 was used to align the clonotypes against IMGT TRBV, TRBD and TRBJ reference segments. The analysis was restricted to V-J combinations with a frequency above 0.0001, which together covered roughly 99% of the repertoires. A TCS score was defined as the ratio between F50 (clonal expansion) and ExV (chaos), using BLOSUM62-based TCRdist between CDR3 peptides within each V-J. Welch's t-statistics and random forest reduced several hundred V-J features to around 14, which were used in a naive Bayes classifier (R e1071). The Morisita-Horn index was used to measure how similar the thyroid and blood repertoires were. TCRdb reanalyzed the raw reads on its own, using fastp at Q25 for trimming and MiXCR for clone calling, and kept in-frame beta chains. Rows are combined by CDR3 protein, so each entry shows the most common genes and DNA. The V and J calls here are based on TCRdb, not the publication. Present in this sample are approximately 640,000 distinct CDR3 sequences, roughly 45% of which were seen just once. The ten most abundant clones make up less than 8.5% of the sample.

In the germline V gene, CDR1 corresponds to SQVTM and CDR2 to ANQGSEA. CDR3 length: 11 amino acids, cysteine to phenylalanine. Of the read, only the CDR3 DNA is kept; its 33 bases are in frame from base 1. The study excluded patients with uncontrolled infections, other autoimmune diseases, pregnancy or lactation. Diagnoses were established on the basis of clinical symptoms, serum thyroxine and TRAb, thyroid ultrasound, and orbital computed tomography. Total RNA was extracted with Trizol reagent, and quality was checked on an Agilent 2100 Bioanalyzer. The receptor was isolated from an adult man with Graves' disease, either hyperthyroidism or ophthalmopathy (not recorded which). The V gene is TRBV29-1 and the J gene is TRBJ2-7; matching of 5 bases hints at TRBD2 as the D gene. Sequences were obtained from peripheral blood or thyroid tissue (not recorded which). The DNA sequence follows: TGCACCTGGACTGAGAAAGGGGAGCAGTACTTC. Its coded protein is CTWTEKGEQYF.